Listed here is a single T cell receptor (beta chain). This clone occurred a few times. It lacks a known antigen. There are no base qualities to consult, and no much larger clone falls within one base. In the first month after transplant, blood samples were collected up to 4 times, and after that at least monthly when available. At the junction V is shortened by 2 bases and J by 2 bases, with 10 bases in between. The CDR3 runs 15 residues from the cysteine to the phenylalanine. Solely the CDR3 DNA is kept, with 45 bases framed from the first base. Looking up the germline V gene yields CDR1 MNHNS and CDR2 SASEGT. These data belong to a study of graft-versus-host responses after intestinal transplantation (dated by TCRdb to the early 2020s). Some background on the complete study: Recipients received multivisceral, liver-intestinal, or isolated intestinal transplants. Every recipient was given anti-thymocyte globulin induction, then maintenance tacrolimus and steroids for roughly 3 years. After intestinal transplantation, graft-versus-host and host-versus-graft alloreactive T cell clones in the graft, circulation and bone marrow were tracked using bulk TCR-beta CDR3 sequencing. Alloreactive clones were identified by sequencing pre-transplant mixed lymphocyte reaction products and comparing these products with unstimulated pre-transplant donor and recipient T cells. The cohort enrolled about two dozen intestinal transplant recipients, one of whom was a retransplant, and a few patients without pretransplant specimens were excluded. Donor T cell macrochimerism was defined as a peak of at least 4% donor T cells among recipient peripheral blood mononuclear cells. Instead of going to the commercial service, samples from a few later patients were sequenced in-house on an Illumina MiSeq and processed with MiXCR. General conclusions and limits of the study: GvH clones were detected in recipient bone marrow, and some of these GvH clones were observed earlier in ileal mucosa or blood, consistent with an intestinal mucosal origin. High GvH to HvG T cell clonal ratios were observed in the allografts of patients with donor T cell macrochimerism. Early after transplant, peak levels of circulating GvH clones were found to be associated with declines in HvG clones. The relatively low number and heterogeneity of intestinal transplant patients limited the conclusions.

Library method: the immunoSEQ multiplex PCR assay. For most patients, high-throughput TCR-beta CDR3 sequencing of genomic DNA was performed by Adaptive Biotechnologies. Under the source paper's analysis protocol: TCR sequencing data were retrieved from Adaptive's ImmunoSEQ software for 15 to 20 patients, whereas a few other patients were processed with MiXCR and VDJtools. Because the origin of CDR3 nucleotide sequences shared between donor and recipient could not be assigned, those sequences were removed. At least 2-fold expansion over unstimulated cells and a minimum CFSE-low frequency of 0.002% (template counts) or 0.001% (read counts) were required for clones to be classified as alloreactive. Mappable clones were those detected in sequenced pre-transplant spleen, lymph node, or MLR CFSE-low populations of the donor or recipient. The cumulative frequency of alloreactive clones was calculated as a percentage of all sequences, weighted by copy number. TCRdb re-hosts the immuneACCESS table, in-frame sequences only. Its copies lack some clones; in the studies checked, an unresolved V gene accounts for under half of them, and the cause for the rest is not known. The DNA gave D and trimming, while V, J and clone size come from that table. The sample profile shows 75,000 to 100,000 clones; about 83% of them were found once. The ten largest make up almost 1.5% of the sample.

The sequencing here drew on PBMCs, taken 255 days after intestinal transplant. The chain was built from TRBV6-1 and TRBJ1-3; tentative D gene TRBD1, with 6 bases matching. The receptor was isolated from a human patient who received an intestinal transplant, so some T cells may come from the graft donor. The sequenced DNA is TGTGCCAGCAGTGAAATGGAGGGGGCTGGAAACACCATATATTTT. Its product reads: CASSEMEGAGNTIYF.